This TCR beta chain was recorded in a study of T-cell memory formation after mild COVID-19. Notes on the study in general: Clones shrinking between day 15 and 85 showed a balanced CD4/CD8 split, and those that grew later tilted toward CD4+. Day 37-peaking second-wave clones had unconfirmed SARS-CoV-2 specificity. Pre-infection memory showed some responding clones, and this suggested that cross-reactive memory joined.

A note on this clonotype: Its antigen is unknown.

5'RACE with constant-segment primers built TCRalpha and TCRbeta cDNA libraries with UMIs. TCRdb independently ran MiXCR on the 5' RACE reads; one entry per CDR3 protein. The sample lists about 360,000 distinct CDR3 sequences; over 13% were seen once. Looked up from germline, CDR1 is SGHRS and CDR2 is YFSETQ. This CDR3 comprises 16 residues. V was cut by 3 bases and J by 4 bases, with 14 bases left in between. This receptor was obtained from a man younger than 35 who had mild COVID-19 (a few samples of this study predate the infection). Cell type and time point are not known. This chain connects TRBV5-1 to TRBJ2-6; D ambiguous. The material sequenced was PBMCs or a T cell subset sorted from them (not recorded which). CDR3 sequence: CASSSDVGSGANVLTF. The CDR3 DNA is TGCGCCAGCAGCTCGGACGTCGGTTCAGGGGCCAACGTCCTGACTTTC.